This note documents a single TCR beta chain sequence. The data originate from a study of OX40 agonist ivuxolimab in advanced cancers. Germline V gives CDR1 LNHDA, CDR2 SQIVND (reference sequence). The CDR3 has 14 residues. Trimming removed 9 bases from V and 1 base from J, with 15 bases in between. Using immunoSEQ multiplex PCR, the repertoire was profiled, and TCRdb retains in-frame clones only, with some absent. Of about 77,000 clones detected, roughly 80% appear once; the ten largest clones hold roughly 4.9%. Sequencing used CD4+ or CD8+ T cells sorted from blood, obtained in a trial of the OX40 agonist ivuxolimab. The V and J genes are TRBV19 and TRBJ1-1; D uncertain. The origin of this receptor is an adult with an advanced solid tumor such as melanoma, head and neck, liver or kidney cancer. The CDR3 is CASRLGYRNTEAFF. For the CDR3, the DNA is TGTGCCAGCCGGCTGGGTTACAGGAACACTGAAGCTTTCTTT.